The present T cell receptor (beta chain) was sequenced within a study of T cell changes during pregnancy in multiple sclerosis. Measured with immunoSEQ multiplex PCR; TCRdb has only the in-frame clones, and not every one. The sample has tens of thousands of clones, 93% seen once. This TCR was recovered from a female donor with multiple sclerosis, enrolled in a pregnancy study. This material consisted of peripheral blood, taken in the second trimester of pregnancy.

CDR3: CASPGAAGELFF. CDR3 DNA sequence: TGTGCCAGCCCTGGGGCCGCCGGGGAGCTGTTTTTT. The genes are TRBV7-9 and TRBJ2-2; weak D call: TRBD1 (5 bases). CDR3 length: 12 residues. The V and J ends lost 8 bases and 6 bases respectively, with 10 bases between them. Per the germline V gene, CDR1 is SEHNR and CDR2 is FQNEAQ (reference sequence).